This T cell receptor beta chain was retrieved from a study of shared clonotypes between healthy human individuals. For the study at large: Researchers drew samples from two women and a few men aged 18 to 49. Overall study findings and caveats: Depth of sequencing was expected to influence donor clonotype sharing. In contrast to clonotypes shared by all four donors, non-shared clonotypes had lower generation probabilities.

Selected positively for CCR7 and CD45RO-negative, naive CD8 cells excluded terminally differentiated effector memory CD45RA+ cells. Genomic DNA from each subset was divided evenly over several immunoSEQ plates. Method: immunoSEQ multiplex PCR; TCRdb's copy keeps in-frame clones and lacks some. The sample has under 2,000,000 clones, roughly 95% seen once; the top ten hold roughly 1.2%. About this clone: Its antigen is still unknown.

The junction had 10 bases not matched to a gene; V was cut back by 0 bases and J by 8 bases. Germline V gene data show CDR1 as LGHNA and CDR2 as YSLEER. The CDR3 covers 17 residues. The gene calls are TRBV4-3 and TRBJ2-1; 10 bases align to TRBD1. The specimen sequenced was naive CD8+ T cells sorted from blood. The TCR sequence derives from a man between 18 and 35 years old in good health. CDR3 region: CASSQDGTGATFHEQFF. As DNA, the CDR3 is TGCGCCAGCAGCCAAGACGGGACAGGGGCAACGTTCCATGAGCAGTTCTTC.